The rows below give T cell receptor beta chains drawn from one sample of a study of blood T cell repertoires in COVID-19. Repertoires were generated with immunoSEQ multiplex PCR, while TCRdb's copy carries only in-frame clones and drops some. The table shows 150,000 to 200,000 clones, with around 86% occurring only once. The sequencing input was peripheral blood. These receptors originate from a man younger than 35 with acute or convalescent COVID-19. Each CDR3 is given without its conserved first and last residue. Fields, in order: J gene, V gene, CDR3 protein.

>TRBJ1-5|TRBV19
ASRGTGFNQPQH
>TRBJ2-1|TRBV7-2
ASSDNPGLAGEQF
>TRBJ1-6|TRBV7-3
ASSLNARGNSPLH
>TRBJ2-5|TRBV5-1
ASSSISWPAGVEETQY
>TRBJ1-2|TRBV30
AWSRGSGYGYT
>TRBJ1-4|TRBV6-5
ASSYRAGVGEKLF
>TRBJ1-3|TRBV19
ASSPYSSGNTIY
>TRBJ1-4|TRBV14
ASSPRDTGFVANEKLF
>TRBJ2-2|TRBV5-6
ASSVGLANTGELF
>TRBJ1-5|TRBV6-1
ASSEGGWGNQPQH
>TRBJ1-1|TRBV19
ASTLSGVNTEAF
>TRBJ1-1|TRBV14
ASSQVTPATEAF
>TRBJ2-3|TRBV11-2
ASSIAGGPDTQY
>TRBJ1-4|TRBV2
ASRDRGTKEKLF
>TRBJ1-2|TRBV2
ASRPVGGYGYT